This note documents a single TCR beta chain sequence. This sample was included in a study of somatic mutations in cytotoxic T cells in rheumatoid arthritis. The CDR3 has 16 residues. After removal of 5 bases from V and 3 bases from J, the junction contained 6 bases not matched to a gene. The germline V gene has CDR1 SEHNR and CDR2 FQNEAQ (reference sequence). Measured with immunoSEQ multiplex PCR; TCRdb has only the in-frame clones, and not every one. The sample yields more than 11,000 clones, less than 80% seen once. The rearrangement joins TRBV7-9 to TRBJ2-3, with TRBD1 matching 12 bases. Material for sequencing was CD8+ T cells sorted from blood. The TCR comes from an adult with rheumatoid arthritis. Here the CDR3 DNA reads TGTGCCAGCAGCCCCCGGGACAGGGGGCAGACAGATACGCAGTATTTT. Amino acids: CASSPRDRGQTDTQYF.